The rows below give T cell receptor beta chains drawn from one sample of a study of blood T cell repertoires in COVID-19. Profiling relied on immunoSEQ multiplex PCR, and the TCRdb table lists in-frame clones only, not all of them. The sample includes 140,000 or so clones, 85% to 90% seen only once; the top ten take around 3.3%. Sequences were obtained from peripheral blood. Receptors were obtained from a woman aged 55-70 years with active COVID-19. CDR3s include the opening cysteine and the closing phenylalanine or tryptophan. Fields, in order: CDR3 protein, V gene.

CDR3 protein: CASSSYSGTGGIEQYF; V gene: TRBV28
CDR3 protein: CASSLGTARSGNTIYF; V gene: TRBV3-1/TRBV3-2
CDR3 protein: CASRERVNSPLHF; V gene: TRBV5-5
CDR3 protein: CASSPNPSSKTQYF; V gene: TRBV18
CDR3 protein: CASSFASGYYEQYF; V gene: TRBV6-2/TRBV6-3
CDR3 protein: CASSYWGQGRQPQHF; V gene: TRBV6-2/TRBV6-3
CDR3 protein: CASSLGPPLQGGSQPQHF; V gene: TRBV5-5
CDR3 protein: CASSHGTGGYEQYF; V gene: TRBV5-1
CDR3 protein: CASSLYGTGNTEAFF; V gene: TRBV6-5
CDR3 protein: CASSPTGSFNQPQHF; V gene: TRBV5-1
CDR3 protein: CASSFSGGVEETQYF; V gene: TRBV28
CDR3 protein: CASSLNGGLNTEAFF; V gene: TRBV7-2
CDR3 protein: CASSLGLADTTDTQYF; V gene: TRBV5-1
CDR3 protein: CASSQDVGLALIHEQYF; V gene: TRBV3-1/TRBV3-2
CDR3 protein: CASSPPGLAGDTGELFF; V gene: TRBV4-3
CDR3 protein: CASSSPGLAGRTYNEQFF; V gene: TRBV11-2
CDR3 protein: CAIRGGTGNTGELFF; V gene: TRBV10-3
CDR3 protein: CASSSQQGNYGYTF; V gene: TRBV7-2
CDR3 protein: CASRNSAGWQFF; V gene: TRBV2
CDR3 protein: CASKGTGALLGQYF; V gene: TRBV7-9